This TCR beta chain was sequenced during a study of CD8 T cells in Susac syndrome. Reverse transcription used about 0.45 to 1 ug RNA and random hexamers. TCRdb used MiXCR to reprocess the immunoSEQ multiplex PCR reads, holding one entry per CDR3 protein. Of 150,000 to 200,000 distinct CDR3 sequences listed, around 95% are singletons. The ends lost 7 bases at V and 6 bases at J; junction bases unmatched: 3. The CDR3 loop spans 13 amino acids. Germline V gives CDR1 ENHRY, CDR2 SYGVKD. While CD8+ and CD4+ T cells were isolated negatively, TEMRA cells were enriched by FACS. Sequencing was done on a sample of CD4+ T cells from PBMCs. J is TRBJ1-4 and V is TRBV10-3; 9 nucleotides align to TRBD1. The clonotype originates from a human donor with multiple sclerosis. The CDR3 nucleotides are TGTGCCATCAAACAGGGGGCCGATGAAAAACTGTTTTTT. Translation gives CAIKQGADEKLFF.